The 7 T cell receptor beta chains below were found in one sample sequenced in a study of T cell changes during pregnancy in multiple sclerosis. Assay used: immunoSEQ multiplex PCR; TCRdb lists only in-frame clones, some missing. Here the sample spans tens of thousands of clones, roughly 90% being singletons. The source material was CD8+ T cells from peripheral blood mononuclear cells, sampled after pregnancy. These receptors were collected from a female donor with multiple sclerosis, enrolled in a pregnancy study.

This clone has just one count. This chain links TRBV6-1 with TRBJ2-1; no definite D call. The CDR3 runs 13 residues. Trimming removed 2 bases from V and 7 bases from J, with 9 bases in between. Germline V gene lookup returns CDR1 MNHNS and CDR2 SASEGT. DNA for the CDR3: TGTGCCAGCAGTGAAATACTATATAATGAGCAGTTCTTC. The encoded protein is CASSEILYNEQFF.

The genes are TRBV29-1 and TRBJ1-2, with 10 bases matching TRBD1. Germline V lookup: CDR1 SQVTM, CDR2 ANQGSEA. Trimming at V came to 6 bases and at J to 7 bases, leaving 11 bases not matched to a gene. This CDR3 is 14 amino acids long. This chain's CDR3 is CSVPTGGYRGGYTF. CDR3 sequence (DNA): TGCAGCGTCCCGACAGGGGGCTATCGTGGTGGCTACACCTTC.

The gene calls are TRBV7-2 and TRBJ2-3, with TRBD2 matching 12 bases. V lost 2 bases, J lost 0 bases, and 3 bases stayed unmatched. CDR1 is SGHTA, CDR2 FQGNSA, per germline. The length of the CDR3 is 17 residues. CDR3 coding DNA: TGTGCCAGCAGCTTACTAGCGGGGGGGCCTAGCACAGATACGCAGTATTTT. This codes for CASSLLAGGPSTDTQYF.

The DNA of the CDR3 is TGCAGCGTTCGGGACAGCTCCTACGAGCAGTACTTC. It codes for CSVRDSSYEQYF. The V call is TRBV29-1, the J call TRBJ2-7, with 7 bases identical to TRBD1. The CDR3 is 12 residues long. From germline, CDR1 is SQVTM and CDR2 ANQGSEA. V was pared by 5 bases and J by 0 bases, with 1 base of the junction left unmatched.

V and J are TRBV2 and TRBJ2-4; D gene ambiguous. The CDR3 runs to 17 residues. The V end was cut by 2 bases, the J end by 1 base, with 15 bases between. CDR1 SNHLY and CDR2 FYNNEI come from the germline V gene. Here the CDR3 DNA reads TGTGCCAGCAGTGAATCCAGTCCAGAGCGCGCCAAAAACATTCAGTACTTC. Amino acids: CASSESSPERAKNIQYF.

The chain joins TRBV11-1 to TRBJ1-6; D may be TRBD1 (5 bases). The CDR3 extends over 15 amino acids. Germline lookup yields CDR1 SGHAT and CDR2 FQDESV (reference sequence). The ends were cut back, 1 base at V and 6 bases at J, with 10 bases in the middle. CDR3 protein: CASSLDGASNSPLHF. The CDR3 DNA reads TGTGCCAGCAGCTTAGATGGGGCGAGTAATTCACCCCTCCACTTT.

The chain recombines TRBV9 with TRBJ1-3; TRBD1 matches at 8 bases. CDR1 and CDR2 (germline): SGDLS, YYNGEE. J was trimmed by 0 bases and V by 0 bases; bases with no gene match: 5. This CDR3 has 17 residues. CDR3: CASSVGGQETSGNTIYF. DNA for the CDR3: TGTGCCAGCAGCGTAGGGGGACAGGAGACCTCTGGAAACACCATATATTTT.